The text below deals with one TCR beta chain. The target antigen is unknown. Sequence data for DNA of cultured CD4+ T cells were generated by the Oncomine TCR Beta short-read assay. Genomic DNA was isolated from cultured CD4+ T cells. MiXCR, run by TCRdb on the PCR reads, gives a single entry per CDR3 protein. The sample consists of around 15,000 distinct CDR3 sequences, around 80% of them appearing once. The CDR3 covers 16 residues. CDR1 is DFQATT and CDR2 is SNEGSKA in the germline V gene (reference sequence). V shed 1 base and J shed 8 bases, with 18 bases lying between them. This entry is derived from a study of vaccination and CD4 T cells after COVID-19. Overall study context: Convalescent patients were SARS-CoV-2 positive by nasal swab PCR; ten or so mild, one severe. Sampling post-COVID took place a median approximately 100 days after diagnosis (range 35 to 161).

Regarding treatment: roughly nine-day PBMC culture with coronavirus spike peptide pools or control peptides (ViraFEST assay). The chain has TRBV20-1 and TRBJ1-6; D unresolved. The source is a human donor who had recovered from COVID-19. The specimen sequenced was CD4+ T cells from blood, cultured in vitro. CDR3 sequence: CSARALGGTGDSPLHF. The CDR3 DNA is TGCAGTGCTAGAGCCCTCGGAGGCACTGGTGATTCACCCCTCCACTTT.